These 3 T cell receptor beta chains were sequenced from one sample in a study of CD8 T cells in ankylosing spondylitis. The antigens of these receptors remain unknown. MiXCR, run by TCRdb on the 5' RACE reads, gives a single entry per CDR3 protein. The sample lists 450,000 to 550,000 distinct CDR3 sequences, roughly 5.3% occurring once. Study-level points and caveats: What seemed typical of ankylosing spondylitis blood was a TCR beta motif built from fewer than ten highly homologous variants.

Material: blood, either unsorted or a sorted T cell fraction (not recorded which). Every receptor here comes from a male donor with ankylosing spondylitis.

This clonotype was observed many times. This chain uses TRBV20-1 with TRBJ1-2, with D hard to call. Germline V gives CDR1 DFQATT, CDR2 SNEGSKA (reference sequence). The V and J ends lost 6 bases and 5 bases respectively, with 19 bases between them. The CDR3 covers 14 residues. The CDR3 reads CSASTAAISYGYTF. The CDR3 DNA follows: TGCAGTGCCTCAACCGCGGCAATCTCGTATGGCTACACCTTC.

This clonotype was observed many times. CDR3 sequence (DNA): TGTGCCAGCAGTGCGCCCAGGAGCTATAATCAGCCCCAGCATTTT. Its protein product is CASSAPRSYNQPQHF. This chain joins TRBV6-1 and TRBJ1-5; D call uncertain. CDR3 length: 15 amino acids. The germline gives CDR1 MNHNS, CDR2 SASEGT. Trimming took 4 bases from V and 4 from J, leaving 14 bases between them.

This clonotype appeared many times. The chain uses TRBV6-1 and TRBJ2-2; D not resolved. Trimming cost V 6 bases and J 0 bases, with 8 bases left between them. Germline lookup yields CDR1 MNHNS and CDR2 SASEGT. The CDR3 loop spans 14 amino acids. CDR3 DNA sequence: TGTGCCAGCAGACCCACACCGAACACCGGGGAGCTGTTTTTT. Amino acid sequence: CASRPTPNTGELFF.